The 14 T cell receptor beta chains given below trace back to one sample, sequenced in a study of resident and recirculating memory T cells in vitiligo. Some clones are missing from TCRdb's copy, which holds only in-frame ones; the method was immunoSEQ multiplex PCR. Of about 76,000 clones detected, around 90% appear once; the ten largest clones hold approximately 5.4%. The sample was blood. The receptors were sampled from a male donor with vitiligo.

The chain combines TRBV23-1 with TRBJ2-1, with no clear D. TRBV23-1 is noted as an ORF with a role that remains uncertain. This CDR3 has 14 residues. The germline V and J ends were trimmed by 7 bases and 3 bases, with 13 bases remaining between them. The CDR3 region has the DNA TGCGCCAGCAAACAGAGACGCGACTACAATGAGCAGTTCTTC. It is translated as CASKQRRDYNEQFF.

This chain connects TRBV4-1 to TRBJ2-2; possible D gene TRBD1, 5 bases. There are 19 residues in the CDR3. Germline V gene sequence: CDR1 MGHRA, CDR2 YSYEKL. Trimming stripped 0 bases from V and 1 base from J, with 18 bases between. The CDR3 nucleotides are TGCGCCAGCAGCCAAGAAGAGAGTGGGGCCCGGCGGAACACCGGGGAGCTGTTTTTT. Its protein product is CASSQEESGARRNTGELFF.

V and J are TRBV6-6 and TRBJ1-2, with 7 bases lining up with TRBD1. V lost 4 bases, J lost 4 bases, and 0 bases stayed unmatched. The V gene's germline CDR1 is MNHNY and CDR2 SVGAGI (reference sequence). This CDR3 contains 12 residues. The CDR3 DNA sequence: TGTGCCAGCAGTTGGACAGGCTATGGCTACACCTTC. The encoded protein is CASSWTGYGYTF.

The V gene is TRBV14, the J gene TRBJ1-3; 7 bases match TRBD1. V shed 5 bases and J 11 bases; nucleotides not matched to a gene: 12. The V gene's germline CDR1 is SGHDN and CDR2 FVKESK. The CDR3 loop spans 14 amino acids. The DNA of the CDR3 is TGTGCCAGCAGCTACACCGGGCAGGGGGTCTCCATATATTTT. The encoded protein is CASSYTGQGVSIYF.

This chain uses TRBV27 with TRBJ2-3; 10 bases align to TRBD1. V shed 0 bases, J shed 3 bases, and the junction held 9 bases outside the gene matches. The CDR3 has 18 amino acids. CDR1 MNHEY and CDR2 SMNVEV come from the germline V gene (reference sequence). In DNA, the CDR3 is TGTGCCAGCAGTTTATCAAAGACAGGGGGCCTCGGGACAGATACGCAGTATTTT. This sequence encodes CASSLSKTGGLGTDTQYF.

The CDR3 DNA reads as TGTGCCAGCAGTCCGCCAGGGCTAGCGGGTACCGGGGAGCTGTTTTTT. As protein: CASSPPGLAGTGELFF. J is TRBJ2-2 and V is TRBV28; 8 nucleotides agree with TRBD2. CDR1 MDHEN and CDR2 SYDVKM come from the germline V gene. The CDR3 is made up of 16 amino acids. Germline trimming cut 5 bases from V and 5 bases from J; bases unmatched to any gene: 10. Full variable domain (remainder filled in from reference TRBV28 and TRBJ2-2): DVKVTQSSRYLVKRTGEKVFLECVQDMDHENMFWYRQDPGLGLRLIYFSYDVKMKEKGDIPEGYSVSREKKERFSLILESASTNQTSMYLCASSPPGLAGTGELFFGEGSRLTVL.

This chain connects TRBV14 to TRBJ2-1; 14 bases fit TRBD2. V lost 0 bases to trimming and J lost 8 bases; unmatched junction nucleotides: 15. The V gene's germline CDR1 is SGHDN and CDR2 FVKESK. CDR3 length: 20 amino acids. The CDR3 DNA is TGTGCCAGCAGCCAAGATTCCCCCGGGGGACTAGCGGGAGAGCCCTATGAGCAGTTCTTC. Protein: CASSQDSPGGLAGEPYEQFF.

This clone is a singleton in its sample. The CDR3 loop is CASSLGTGGRGYTF. In DNA form, the CDR3 reads TGCGCCAGCAGCCTCGGGACAGGGGGACGTGGCTACACCTTC. This chain uses TRBV5-1 with TRBJ1-2, with TRBD1 matching 11 bases. V lost 4 bases, J lost 7 bases, and 6 bases stayed unmatched. The germline V gene encodes CDR1 SGHRS and CDR2 YFSETQ. This CDR3 comprises 14 residues.

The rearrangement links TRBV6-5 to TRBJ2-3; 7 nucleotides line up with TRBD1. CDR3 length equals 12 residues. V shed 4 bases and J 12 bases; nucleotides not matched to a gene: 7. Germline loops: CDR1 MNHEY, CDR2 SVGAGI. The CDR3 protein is CASSSADRPQYF. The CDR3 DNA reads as TGTGCCAGCAGTTCCGCGGACAGGCCTCAGTATTTT.

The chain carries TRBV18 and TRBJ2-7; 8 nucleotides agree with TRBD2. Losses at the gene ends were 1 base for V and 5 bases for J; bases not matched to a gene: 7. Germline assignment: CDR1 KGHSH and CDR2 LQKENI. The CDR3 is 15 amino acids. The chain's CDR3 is CASSPLGAGANEQYF. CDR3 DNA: TGTGCCAGCTCACCACTGGGAGCGGGAGCAAACGAGCAGTACTTC.

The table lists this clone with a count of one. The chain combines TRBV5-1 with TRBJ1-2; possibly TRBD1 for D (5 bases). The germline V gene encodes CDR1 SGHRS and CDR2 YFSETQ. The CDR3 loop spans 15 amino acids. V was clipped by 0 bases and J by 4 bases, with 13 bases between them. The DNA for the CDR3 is TGCGCCAGCAGCTTGGCCCCTGACAGCAGCTATGGCTACACCTTC. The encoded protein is CASSLAPDSSYGYTF.

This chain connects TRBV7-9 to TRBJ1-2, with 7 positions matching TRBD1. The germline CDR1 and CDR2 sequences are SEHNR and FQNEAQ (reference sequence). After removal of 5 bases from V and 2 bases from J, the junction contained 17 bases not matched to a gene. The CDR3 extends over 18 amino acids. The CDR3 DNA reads TGTGCCAGCAGCCAAAAACCAGCCCGGGACAGAAAAAACTATGGCTACACCTTC. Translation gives CASSQKPARDRKNYGYTF.

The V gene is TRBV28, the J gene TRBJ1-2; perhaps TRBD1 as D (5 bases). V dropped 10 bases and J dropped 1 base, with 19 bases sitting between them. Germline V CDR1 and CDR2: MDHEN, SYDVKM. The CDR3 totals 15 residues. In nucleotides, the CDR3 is TGTGCCACCTCCGGGGCCCAGGAGGGTAACTATGGCTACACCTTC. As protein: CATSGAQEGNYGYTF.

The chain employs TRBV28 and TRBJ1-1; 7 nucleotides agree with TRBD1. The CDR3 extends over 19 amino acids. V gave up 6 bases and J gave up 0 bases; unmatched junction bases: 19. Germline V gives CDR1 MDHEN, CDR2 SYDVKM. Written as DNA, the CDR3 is TGTGCCAGCAGCTTAACGATCCGGCCAGGGGGTGGGATGAACACTGAAGCTTTCTTT. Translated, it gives CASSLTIRPGGGMNTEAFF.